This TCR beta chain appears in the sequencing data of a study of T cells in Graves' hyperthyroidism and ophthalmopathy. The wider study: At the time of initial diagnosis and before any treatment, peripheral blood was collected.

The V gene end was trimmed by 0 bases and the J gene end by 3 bases; junction bases not matched to a gene: 2. Germline V gene data show CDR1 as MNHNY and CDR2 as SVGAGI (reference sequence). This CDR3 has 15 residues. The source material, RNA transcripts, was used to amplify TCR beta CDR3 regions. First-round RT-PCR of the TCR CDR3 relied on the HTBI primer set. TCRdb used MiXCR to reprocess the multiplex PCR reads, holding one entry per CDR3 protein. The sample includes about 400,000 distinct CDR3 sequences, 25% seen only once; the top ten take around four fifths. Ten or more counts support this clonotype.

This TCR derives from a man aged 50-59 years with Graves' hyperthyroidism. Material for sequencing was blood. The chain employs TRBV6-6 and TRBJ2-7; 10 positions match TRBD1. The CDR3 protein is CASSYSRDRGYEQYF. The CDR3, as DNA: TGTGCCAGCAGTTACTCTCGGGACAGGGGCTACGAGCAGTACTTC.